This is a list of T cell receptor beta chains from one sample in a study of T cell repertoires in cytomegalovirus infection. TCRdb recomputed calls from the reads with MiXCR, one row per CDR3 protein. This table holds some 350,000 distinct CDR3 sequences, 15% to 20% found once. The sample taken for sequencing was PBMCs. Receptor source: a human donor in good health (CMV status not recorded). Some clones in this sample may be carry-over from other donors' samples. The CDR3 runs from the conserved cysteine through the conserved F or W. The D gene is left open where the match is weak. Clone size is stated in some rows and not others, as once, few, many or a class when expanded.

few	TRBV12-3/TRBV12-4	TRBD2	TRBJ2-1	CASGTSAAFGENEQFF
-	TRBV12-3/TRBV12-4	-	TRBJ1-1	CASTWGGMNTEAFF
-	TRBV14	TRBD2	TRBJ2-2	CASSQDSWLAENTGELFF
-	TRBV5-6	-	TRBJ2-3	CASSLRAGAGGDTQYF
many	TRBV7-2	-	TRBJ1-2	CASSQLLYGYTF
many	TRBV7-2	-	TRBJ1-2	CASSLLVKGYTF
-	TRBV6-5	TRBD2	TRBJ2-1	CASSYSTLAGGDNEQFF
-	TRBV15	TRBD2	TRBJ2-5	CATSRDYGGRAGETQYF
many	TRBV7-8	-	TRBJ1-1	CASSLDRETEAFF
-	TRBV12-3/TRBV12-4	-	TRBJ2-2	CASSLEGLSGELFF
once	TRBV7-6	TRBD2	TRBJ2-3	CASSFFWRGSRGTQYF
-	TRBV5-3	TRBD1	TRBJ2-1	CASSYGQGANEQFF
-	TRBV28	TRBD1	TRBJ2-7	CASSRQGVGYEQYF
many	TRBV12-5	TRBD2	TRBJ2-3	CASGLLRGSGTDTQYF
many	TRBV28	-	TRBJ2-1	CASTLPTGSLNEQFF
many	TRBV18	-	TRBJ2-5	CASSPRRQQETQYF
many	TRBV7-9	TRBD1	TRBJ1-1	CASSFGGQANTEAFF
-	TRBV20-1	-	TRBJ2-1	CSAISQSTYNEQFF
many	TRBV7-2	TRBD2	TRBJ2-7	CASSPTSGGAAYEQYF
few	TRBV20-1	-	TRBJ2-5	CSARIGGAQETQYF
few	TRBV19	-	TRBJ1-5	CASSMTTGWGQPQHF
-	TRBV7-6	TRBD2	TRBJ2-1	CASSFLAGGPYNEQFF
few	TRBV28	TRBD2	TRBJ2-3	CASTIPPGTSGVDTQYF
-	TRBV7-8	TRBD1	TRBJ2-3	CASSLQGVKNTQYF
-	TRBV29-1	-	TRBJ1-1	CSVAPGDTEAFF
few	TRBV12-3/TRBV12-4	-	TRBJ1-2	CATTAGVIYGYTF
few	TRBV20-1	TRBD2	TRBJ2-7	CSAVAGGPYEQYF
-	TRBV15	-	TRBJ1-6	CATSREGSSYNSPLHF
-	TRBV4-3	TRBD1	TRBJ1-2	CASSPDRGLGYGYTF
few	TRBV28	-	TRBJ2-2	CASSLPGANTGELFF
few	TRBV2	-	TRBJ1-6	CASSDVGDNSPLHF
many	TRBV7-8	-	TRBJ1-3	CASSKWGPRSGNTIYF
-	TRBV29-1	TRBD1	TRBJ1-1	CSVPKWYRGSEAFF
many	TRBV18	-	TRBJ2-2	CASSPPSTVNTGELFF
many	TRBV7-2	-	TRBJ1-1	CASSLLGDTEAFF
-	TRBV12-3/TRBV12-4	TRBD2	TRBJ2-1	CASTQREYSEQFF
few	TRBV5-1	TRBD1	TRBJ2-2	CASSLTINRGTSTGELFF
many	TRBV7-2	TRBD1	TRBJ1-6	CASTTGPRGYNSPLHF
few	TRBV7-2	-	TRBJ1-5	CASSPRPRNSNQPQHF
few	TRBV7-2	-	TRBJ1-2	CASSLFRTYGYTF